The clone carrying this T cell receptor (beta chain) has just one count. Its antigen is not known. The data were produced by immunoSEQ multiplex PCR, yet TCRdb's version contains in-frame clones alone and is incomplete. The table includes about 180,000 clones, about 93% detected once. The data stem from a study of T cell responses to AZD1222 COVID-19 vaccine. V was pared by 1 base and J by 2 bases, with 6 bases of the junction left unmatched. This CDR3 is 17 amino acids long. The germline gives CDR1 KGHDR, CDR2 SFDVKD. Study conclusions and caveats: Spike-specific TCRs gained breadth and depth after people received two AZD1222 doses.

The chain combines TRBV24-1 with TRBJ2-3; TRBD2 agrees at 9 bases. The specimen comprised peripheral blood, sampled 28 days after the second dose of the MenACWY control vaccine. This receptor was obtained from an adult who received the MenACWY meningococcal vaccine as a control. CDR3 DNA: TGTGCCACCAGTGATTTTGTGTCTAGCGGGGCCACAGATACGCAGTATTTT. Translated, it gives CATSDFVSSGATDTQYF.